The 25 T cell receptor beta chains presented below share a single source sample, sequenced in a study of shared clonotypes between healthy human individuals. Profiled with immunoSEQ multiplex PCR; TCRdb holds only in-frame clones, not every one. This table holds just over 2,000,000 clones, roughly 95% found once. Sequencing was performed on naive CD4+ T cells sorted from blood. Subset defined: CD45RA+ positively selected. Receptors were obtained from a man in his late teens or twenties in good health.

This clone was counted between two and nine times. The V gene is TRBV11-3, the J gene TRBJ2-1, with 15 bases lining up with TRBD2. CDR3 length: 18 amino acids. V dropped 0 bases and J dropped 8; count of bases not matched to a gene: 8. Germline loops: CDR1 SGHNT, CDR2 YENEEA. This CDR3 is CASSLDWTSGGDMDEQFF. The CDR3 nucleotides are TGTGCCAGCAGCTTAGACTGGACTAGCGGGGGGGATATGGATGAGCAGTTCTTC.

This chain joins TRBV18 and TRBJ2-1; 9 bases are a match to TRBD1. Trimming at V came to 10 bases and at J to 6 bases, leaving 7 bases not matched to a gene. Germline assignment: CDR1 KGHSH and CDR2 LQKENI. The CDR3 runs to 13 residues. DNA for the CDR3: TGTGCCACCTCCGACAGGGGGTTCAATGAGCAGTTCTTC. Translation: CATSDRGFNEQFF.

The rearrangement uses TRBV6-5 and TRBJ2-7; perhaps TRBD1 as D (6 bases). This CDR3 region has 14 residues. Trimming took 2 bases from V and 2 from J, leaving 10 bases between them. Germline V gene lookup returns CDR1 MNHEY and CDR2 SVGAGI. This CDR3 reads CASSYDRLAYEQYF. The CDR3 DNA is TGTGCCAGCAGTTACGACAGGTTGGCCTACGAGCAGTACTTC.

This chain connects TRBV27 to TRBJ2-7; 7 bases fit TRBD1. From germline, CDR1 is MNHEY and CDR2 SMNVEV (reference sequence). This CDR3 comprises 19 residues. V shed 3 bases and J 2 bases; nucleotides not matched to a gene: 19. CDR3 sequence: CASSFLGFGIQGQPYEQYF. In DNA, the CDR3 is TGTGCCAGCAGTTTTCTGGGTTTTGGGATACAGGGGCAGCCCTACGAGCAGTACTTC.

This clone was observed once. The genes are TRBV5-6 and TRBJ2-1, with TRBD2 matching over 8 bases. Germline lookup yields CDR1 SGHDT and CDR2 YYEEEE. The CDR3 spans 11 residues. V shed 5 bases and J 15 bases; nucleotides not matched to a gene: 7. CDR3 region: CASRAGTRLFF. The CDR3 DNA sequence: TGTGCCAGCAGGGCCGGGACTAGACTGTTCTTC.

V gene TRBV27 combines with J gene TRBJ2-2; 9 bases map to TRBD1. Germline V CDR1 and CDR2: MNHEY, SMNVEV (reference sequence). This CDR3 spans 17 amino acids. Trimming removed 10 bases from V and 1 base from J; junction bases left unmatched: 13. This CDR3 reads CATLHRGLNVNTGELFF. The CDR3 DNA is TGTGCCACTTTACACAGGGGGCTAAACGTGAACACCGGGGAGCTGTTTTTT.

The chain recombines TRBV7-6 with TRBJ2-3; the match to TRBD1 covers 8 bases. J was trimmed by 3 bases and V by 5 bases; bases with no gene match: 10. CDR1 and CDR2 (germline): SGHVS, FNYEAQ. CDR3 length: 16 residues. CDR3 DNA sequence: TGTGCCAGCAGCCTAGGGGTGGACAGGGTTACAGATACGCAGTATTTT. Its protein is CASSLGVDRVTDTQYF.

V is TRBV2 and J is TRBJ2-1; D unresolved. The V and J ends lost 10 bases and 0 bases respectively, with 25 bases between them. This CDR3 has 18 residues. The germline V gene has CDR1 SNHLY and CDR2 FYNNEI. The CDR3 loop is CAMPSTRALLSSYNEQFF. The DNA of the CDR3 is TGTGCCATGCCTTCGACAAGGGCTCTACTTAGCTCCTACAATGAGCAGTTCTTC.

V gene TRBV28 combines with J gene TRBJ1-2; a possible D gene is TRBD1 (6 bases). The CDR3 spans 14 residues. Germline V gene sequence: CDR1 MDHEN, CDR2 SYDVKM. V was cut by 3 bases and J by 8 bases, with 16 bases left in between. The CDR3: CASSFIRGVEGYTF. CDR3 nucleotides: TGTGCCAGCAGTTTCATTAGGGGGGTTGAGGGCTACACCTTC.

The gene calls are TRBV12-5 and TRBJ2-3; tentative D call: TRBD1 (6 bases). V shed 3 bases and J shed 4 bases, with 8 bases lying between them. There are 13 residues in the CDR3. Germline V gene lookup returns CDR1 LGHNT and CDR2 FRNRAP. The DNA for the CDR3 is TGTGCTAGTGGTTTAGGACAGTCAGATACGCAGTATTTT. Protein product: CASGLGQSDTQYF.

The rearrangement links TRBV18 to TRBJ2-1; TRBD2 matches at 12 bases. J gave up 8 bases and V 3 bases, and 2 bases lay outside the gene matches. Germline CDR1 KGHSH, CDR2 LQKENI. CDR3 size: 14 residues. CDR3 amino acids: CASSPTSGSDEQFF. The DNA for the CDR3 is TGTGCCAGCTCACCGACTAGCGGGAGTGATGAGCAGTTCTTC. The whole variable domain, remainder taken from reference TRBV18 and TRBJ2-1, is NAGVMQNPRHLVRRRGQEARLRCSPMKGHSHVYWYRQLPEEGLKFMVYLQKENIIDESGMPKERFSAEFPKEGPSILRIQQVVRGDSAAYFCASSPTSGSDEQFFGPGTRLTVL.

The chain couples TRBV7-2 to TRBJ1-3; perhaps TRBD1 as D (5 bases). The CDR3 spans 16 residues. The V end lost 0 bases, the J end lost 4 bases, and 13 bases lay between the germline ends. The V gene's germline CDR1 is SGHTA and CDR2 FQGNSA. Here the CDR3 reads CASSLAGQVRGNTIYF. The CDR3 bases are TGTGCCAGCAGCTTAGCGGGGCAGGTCAGGGGAAACACCATATATTTT.

CDR3 sequence: CASSQEIESGWPYEQYF. In DNA, the CDR3 is TGTGCCAGCAGCCAAGAGATAGAGAGCGGGTGGCCCTACGAGCAGTACTTC. The chain couples TRBV4-2 to TRBJ2-7; a possible D gene is TRBD2 (6 bases). Germline-derived CDR1 and CDR2 are LGHNA and YNFKEQ. The CDR3 extends over 17 amino acids. The germline V and J ends were trimmed by 0 bases and 2 bases, with 17 bases remaining between them.

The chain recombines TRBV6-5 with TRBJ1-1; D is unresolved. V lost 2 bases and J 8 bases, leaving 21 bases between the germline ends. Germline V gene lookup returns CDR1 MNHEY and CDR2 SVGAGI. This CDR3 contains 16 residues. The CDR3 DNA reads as TGTGCCAGCAGTTACCTCTCGGGAATGGGGTTATGGGAAGCTTTCTTT. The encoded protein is CASSYLSGMGLWEAFF.

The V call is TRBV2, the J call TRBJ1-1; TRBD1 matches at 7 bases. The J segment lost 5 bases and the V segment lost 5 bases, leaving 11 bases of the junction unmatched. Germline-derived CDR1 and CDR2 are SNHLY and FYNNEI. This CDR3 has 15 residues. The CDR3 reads CASSKTGIGETEAFF. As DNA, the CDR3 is TGTGCCAGCAGTAAGACAGGGATTGGGGAGACTGAAGCTTTCTTT.

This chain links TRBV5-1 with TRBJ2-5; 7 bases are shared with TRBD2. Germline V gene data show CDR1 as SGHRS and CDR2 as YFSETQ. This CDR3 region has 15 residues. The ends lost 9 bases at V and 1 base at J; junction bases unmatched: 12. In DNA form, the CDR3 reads TGCGCCACCCGGAGGAGCGGGGATGCCCAAGAGACCCAGTACTTC. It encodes CATRRSGDAQETQYF.

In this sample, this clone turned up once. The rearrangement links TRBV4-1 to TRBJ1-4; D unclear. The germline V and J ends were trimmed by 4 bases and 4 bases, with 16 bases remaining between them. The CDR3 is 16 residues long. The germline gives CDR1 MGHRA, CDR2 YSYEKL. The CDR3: CASSRQKAYSNEKLFF. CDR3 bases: TGCGCCAGCAGCCGACAAAAGGCGTACAGTAATGAAAAACTGTTTTTT.

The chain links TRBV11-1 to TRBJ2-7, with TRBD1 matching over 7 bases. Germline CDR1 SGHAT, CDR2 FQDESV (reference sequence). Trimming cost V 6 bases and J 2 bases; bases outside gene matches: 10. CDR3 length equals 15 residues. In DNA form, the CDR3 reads TGTGCCAGCAGGGGACCTGGACAGGCCACCTACGAGCAGTACTTC. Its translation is CASRGPGQATYEQYF.

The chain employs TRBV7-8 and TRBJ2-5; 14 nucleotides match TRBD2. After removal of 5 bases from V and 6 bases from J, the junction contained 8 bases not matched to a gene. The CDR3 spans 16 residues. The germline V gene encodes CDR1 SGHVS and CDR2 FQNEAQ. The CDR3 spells CASSLPTSGRAKTQYF. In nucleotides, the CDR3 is TGTGCCAGCAGCCTCCCGACTAGCGGGAGGGCAAAGACCCAGTACTTC.

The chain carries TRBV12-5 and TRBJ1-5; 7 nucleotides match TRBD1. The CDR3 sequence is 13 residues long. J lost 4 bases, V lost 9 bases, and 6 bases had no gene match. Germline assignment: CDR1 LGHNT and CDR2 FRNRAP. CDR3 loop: CASARGLNQPQHF. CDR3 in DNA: TGTGCTAGCGCCAGGGGGTTGAATCAGCCCCAGCATTTT. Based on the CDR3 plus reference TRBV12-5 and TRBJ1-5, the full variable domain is DARVTQTPRHKVTEMGQEVTMRCQPILGHNTVFWYRQTMMQGLELLAYFRNRAPLDDSGMPKDRFSAEMPDATLATLKIQPSEPRDSAVYFCASARGLNQPQHFGDGTRLSIL.

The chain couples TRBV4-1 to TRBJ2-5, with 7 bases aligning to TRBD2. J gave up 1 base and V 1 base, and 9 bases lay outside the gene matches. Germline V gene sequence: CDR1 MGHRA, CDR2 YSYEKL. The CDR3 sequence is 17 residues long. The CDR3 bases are TGCGCCAGCAGCCAAGGATCCGGGGGGACGGTCCAAGAGACCCAGTACTTC. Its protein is CASSQGSGGTVQETQYF.

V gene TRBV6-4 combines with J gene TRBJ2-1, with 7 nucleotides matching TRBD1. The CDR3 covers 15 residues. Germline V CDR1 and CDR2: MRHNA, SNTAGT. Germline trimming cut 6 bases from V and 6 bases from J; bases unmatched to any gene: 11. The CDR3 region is CASRNTGAGSNEQFF. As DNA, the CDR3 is TGTGCCAGCAGAAATACAGGGGCTGGGAGCAATGAGCAGTTCTTC.

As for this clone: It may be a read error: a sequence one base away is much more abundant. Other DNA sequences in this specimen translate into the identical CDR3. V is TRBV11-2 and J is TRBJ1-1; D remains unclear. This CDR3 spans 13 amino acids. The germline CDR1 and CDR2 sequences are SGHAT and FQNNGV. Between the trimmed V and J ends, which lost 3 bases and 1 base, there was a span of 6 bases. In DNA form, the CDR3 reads TGTGCCAGCAGCTTGGGAGGGAACACTGAAGCTTTCTTT. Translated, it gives CASSLGGNTEAFF.

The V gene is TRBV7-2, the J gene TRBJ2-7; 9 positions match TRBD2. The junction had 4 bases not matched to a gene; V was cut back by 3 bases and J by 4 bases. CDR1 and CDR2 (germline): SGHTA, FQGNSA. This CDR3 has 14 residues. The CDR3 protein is CASSFGLAFYEQYF. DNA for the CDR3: TGTGCCAGCAGCTTCGGACTAGCGTTTTACGAGCAGTACTTC.

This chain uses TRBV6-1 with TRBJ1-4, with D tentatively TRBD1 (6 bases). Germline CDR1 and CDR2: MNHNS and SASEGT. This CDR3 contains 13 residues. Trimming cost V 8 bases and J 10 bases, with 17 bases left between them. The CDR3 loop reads CASELGGSVKLFF. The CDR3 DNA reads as TGTGCCAGCGAACTAGGGGGATCGGTAAAACTGTTTTTT.